The subject of this entry is one TCR beta chain. Here immunoSEQ multiplex PCR was the method, and the copy in TCRdb shows in-frame clones only, minus some. Of some 260,000 clones in the sample, approximately 79% are singletons; the top ten hold around 4.1%. The entry originates in a study of blood T cell repertoires in COVID-19. Germline CDR1 and CDR2: LNHDA and SQIVND (reference sequence). Between the trimmed V and J ends, which lost 5 bases and 2 bases, there was a span of 9 bases. This CDR3 has 14 residues. The specimen was PBMCs or T cells enriched from blood (not recorded which). The TCR was taken from a man between 25 and 39 years old with acute COVID-19. The genes are TRBV19 and TRBJ1-4; tentative D call: TRBD1 (6 bases). Here the CDR3 reads CASSPTGTNEKLFF. The CDR3 DNA reads as TGTGCCAGTAGTCCCACAGGGACTAATGAAAAACTGTTTTTT.